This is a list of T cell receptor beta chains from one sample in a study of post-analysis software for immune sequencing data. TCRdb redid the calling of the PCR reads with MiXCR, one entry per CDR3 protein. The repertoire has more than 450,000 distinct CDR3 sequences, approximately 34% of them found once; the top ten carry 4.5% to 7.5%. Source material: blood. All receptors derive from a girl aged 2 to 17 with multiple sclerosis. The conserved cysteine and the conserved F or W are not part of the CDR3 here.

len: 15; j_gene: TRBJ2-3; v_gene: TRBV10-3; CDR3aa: AISERRAGGYTDTQY
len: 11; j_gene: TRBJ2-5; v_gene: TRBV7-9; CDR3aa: ASSVSIQETQY
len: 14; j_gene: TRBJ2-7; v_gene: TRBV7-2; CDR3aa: ASSSPGHRSSYEQY
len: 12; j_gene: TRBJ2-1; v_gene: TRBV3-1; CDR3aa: ASSGTSGGGEQF
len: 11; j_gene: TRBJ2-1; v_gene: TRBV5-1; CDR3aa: ASSFVASHEQF
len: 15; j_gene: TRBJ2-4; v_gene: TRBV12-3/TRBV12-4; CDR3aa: ASSPTLEWLAKNIQY
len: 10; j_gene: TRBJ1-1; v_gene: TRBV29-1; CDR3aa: SVSDRGIEAF
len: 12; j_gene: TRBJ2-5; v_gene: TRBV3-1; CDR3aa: ASSLRGGGETQY
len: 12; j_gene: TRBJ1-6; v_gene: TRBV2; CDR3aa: ASIGTVNNSPLH
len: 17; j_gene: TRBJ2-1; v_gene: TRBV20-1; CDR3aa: SAPGWFQGRLAGADEQF
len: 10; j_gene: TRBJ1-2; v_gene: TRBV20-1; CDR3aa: SARPNNYGYT
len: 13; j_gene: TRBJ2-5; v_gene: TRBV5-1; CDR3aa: ASSLAGKTQETQY
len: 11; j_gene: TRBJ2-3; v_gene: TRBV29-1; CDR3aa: SGASEDRDTQY
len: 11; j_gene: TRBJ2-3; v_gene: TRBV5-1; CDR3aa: ASSEDDLDTQY
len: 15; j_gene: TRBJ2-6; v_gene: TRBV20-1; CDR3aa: SVSGPGVVPGTNVLT
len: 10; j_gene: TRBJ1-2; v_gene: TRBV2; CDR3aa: ASSSPTDGYT
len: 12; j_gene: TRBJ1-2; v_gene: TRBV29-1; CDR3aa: SVEPGQGNYGYT
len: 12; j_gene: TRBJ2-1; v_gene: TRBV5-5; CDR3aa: ASSLSAGVDEQF
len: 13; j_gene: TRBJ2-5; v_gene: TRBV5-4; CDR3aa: ASSLDDRLVETQY
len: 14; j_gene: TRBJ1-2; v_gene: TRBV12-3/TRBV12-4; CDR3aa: ASSLDRFRSGGGYT
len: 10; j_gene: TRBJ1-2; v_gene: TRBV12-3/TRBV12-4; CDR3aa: ASSPGLDGYT
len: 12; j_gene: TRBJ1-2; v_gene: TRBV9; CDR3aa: ASSGGTGRYGYT
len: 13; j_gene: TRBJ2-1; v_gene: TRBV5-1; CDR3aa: ASSRAGDSYNEQF